A few counts support the clone carrying this T cell receptor beta chain. With a J-beta primer mix and a sample-barcoded 5' primer, a second PCR ran about 6 to 11 cycles. MiXCR was run by TCRdb on the 5' RACE reads, yielding one entry per CDR3 protein. The table includes about 940,000 distinct CDR3 sequences, about 44% detected once. Germline V gives CDR1 SGHVS, CDR2 FNYEAQ. This CDR3 region has 23 residues. V was trimmed by 5 bases and J by 0 bases, leaving 36 bases between them. The sample belongs to a study of blood T cells in healthy people across ages. The clonotype originates from a man aged 25-40 years in good health. J is TRBJ2-3 and V is TRBV7-6, with D possibly TRBD2 on 6 matching bases. Sequencing used blood. The CDR3 protein is CASSVVRPVLSGGSFGSTDTQYF. The CDR3 DNA reads as TGTGCCAGCAGCGTAGTGAGGCCGGTGCTGAGTGGGGGGTCCTTCGGAAGCACAGATACGCAGTATTTT.